One sample yielded the 10 T cell receptor beta chains listed below, sequenced in a study of T cells after somatic rescue of genetic block. Assay used: immunoSEQ multiplex PCR; TCRdb lists only in-frame clones, some missing. The table records about 15,000 clones, just over 70% of them present only once. Input material: peripheral blood mononuclear cells (PBMCs). Receptors originate from a man aged 18-30 years.

The genes are TRBV7-9 and TRBJ1-5; no reliable D call. The germline CDR1 and CDR2 sequences are SEHNR and FQNEAQ (reference sequence). This CDR3 spans 19 amino acids. The V end was cut by 3 bases, the J end by 9 bases, with 30 bases between. The CDR3 sequence: CASSLESGTHRTASRPQHF. The CDR3, as DNA: TGTGCCAGCAGCTTGGAGTCGGGCACACACCGGACCGCTTCGAGGCCCCAGCATTTT.

The chain has TRBV21-1 and TRBJ2-3. TRBV21-1 is designated a pseudogene. CDR3 length: 16 residues. The CDR3 protein is CASSKARDLGTDTQYF. CDR3 bases: TGTGCCAGCAGCAAAGCGCGAGACCTTGGCACAGATACGCAGTATTTT.

The V gene is TRBV7-2, the J gene TRBJ2-5, with D perhaps assigned TRBD1 or TRBD2 (6 bases each). V was cut by 1 base and J by 1 base, with 16 bases left in between. Germline V gene lookup returns CDR1 SGHTA and CDR2 FQGNSA. This CDR3 has 17 residues. CDR3 bases: TGTGCCAGCAGCTTAGGGGGGGCAGGACGGTCCCAAGAGACCCAGTACTTC. This encodes CASSLGGAGRSQETQYF.

The chain carries TRBV7-9 and TRBJ2-5; D possibly corresponds to TRBD1 (6 bases). TRBJ2-7 explains the end of the DNA better; the J call may be wrong. This CDR3 has 13 residues. Germline V lookup: CDR1 SEHNR, CDR2 FQNEAQ (reference sequence). The CDR3, as DNA: TGTGCCAGCAGCTTAGCGGACAGCTACGAGCAGTACTTC. Translating gives CASSLADSYEQYF.

This clone came up once. The V gene is TRBV5-1, the J gene TRBJ1-2, with TRBD1 identical over 10 bases. This CDR3 is 15 amino acids long. Trimming removed 0 bases from V and 4 bases from J; junction bases left unmatched: 3. Germline loops: CDR1 SGHRS, CDR2 YFSETQ. The CDR3 sequence: CASSLVGDRGYGYTF. CDR3 DNA sequence: TGCGCCAGCAGCTTGGTAGGGGACAGGGGCTATGGCTACACCTTC.

This clone was detected only once. The chain combines TRBV19 with TRBJ2-5, with TRBD2 matching over 10 bases. V lost 4 bases, J lost 4 bases, and 3 bases stayed unmatched. Germline V gene lookup returns CDR1 LNHDA and CDR2 SQIVND (reference sequence). The CDR3 contains 14 residues. The CDR3 DNA sequence: TGTGCCAGTAGTAGGGCTAGCGGGAGAGAGACCCAGTACTTC. Protein sequence: CASSRASGRETQYF.

This chain connects TRBV9 to TRBJ2-3; TRBD2 matches at 8 bases. Losses at the gene ends were 1 base for V and 4 bases for J; bases not matched to a gene: 5. The germline gives CDR1 SGDLS, CDR2 YYNGEE. The CDR3 is made up of 15 amino acids. The CDR3 reads CASSVTSGSADTQYF. The CDR3 DNA reads TGTGCCAGCAGCGTAACCAGCGGGAGCGCAGATACGCAGTATTTT. Full variable domain (remainder filled in from reference TRBV9 and TRBJ2-3): DSGVTQTPKHLITATGQRVTLRCSPRSGDLSVYWYQQSLDQGLQFLIQYYNGEERAKGNILERFSAQQFPDLHSELNLSSLELGDSALYFCASSVTSGSADTQYFGPGTRLTVL.

The count of this clone is one. The J gene is TRBJ1-4, the V gene TRBV5-1; 7 bases align to TRBD1. The CDR3 extends over 13 amino acids. The germline V gene encodes CDR1 SGHRS and CDR2 YFSETQ. The trim removed 4 bases at V and 7 bases at J, leaving 4 bases unmatched. The CDR3 sequence: CASSPGQSEKLFF. The DNA for the CDR3 is TGCGCCAGCAGCCCGGGACAGAGTGAAAAACTGTTTTTT.

V is TRBV5-1 and J is TRBJ2-1, with D possibly matching TRBD2 (5 bases). V lost 1 base, J lost 4 bases, and 15 bases lay in between. The CDR3 spans 16 residues. CDR1 and CDR2 (germline): SGHRS, YFSETQ. CDR3 sequence reads: CASSLKRASFYNEQFF. In DNA form, the CDR3 reads TGCGCCAGCAGCTTGAAGAGGGCCAGCTTTTACAATGAGCAGTTCTTC.

J is TRBJ2-1 and V is TRBV7-3; 12 bases are a match to TRBD2. Germline CDR1 reads SGHTA; CDR2 reads FQGTGA. The J segment lost 5 bases and the V segment lost 2 bases, leaving 10 bases of the junction unmatched. This CDR3 is built from 18 residues. CDR3 sequence (DNA): TGTGCCAGCAGCTTAGAAGGGCATCTAGCGGGAGGGAACAATGAGCAGTTCTTC. This gives the protein CASSLEGHLAGGNNEQFF.